This passage covers 25 T cell receptor beta chains from one sample sequenced in a study of spatial heterogeneity in lung cancer. Study outcomes and limitations: The study found that expanded intratumoral alpha and beta TCR counts tracked tumor mutation counts.

Each CDR3 protein gets one entry after TCRdb re-called the 5' RACE reads with MiXCR. The table includes 20,000 to 30,000 distinct CDR3 sequences, about 9.3% detected once. Time point indicated: sample taken at primary tumor resection. These receptors are not linked to any known antigen. Sequencing used lung tumor tissue, obtained at surgery. All receptors come from a male donor with early-stage non-small cell lung cancer.

This clonotype occurred many times. The chain joins TRBV5-6 to TRBJ2-1; 7 nucleotides align to TRBD1. This CDR3 spans 15 amino acids. In germline, CDR1 is SGHDT, CDR2 YYEEEE. The junction had 8 bases not matched to a gene; V was cut back by 1 base and J by 7 bases. The CDR3 DNA follows: TGTGCCAGCAGCTTGTCAGGGGGAATTAGGAATGAGCAGTTCTTC. As protein: CASSLSGGIRNEQFF. Drawing the rest from reference TRBV5-6 and TRBJ2-1, the complete variable domain is DAGVTQSPTHLIKTRGQQVTLRCSPKSGHDTVSWYQQALGQGPQFIFQYYEEEERQRGNFPDRFSGHQFPNYSSELNVNALLLGDSALYLCASSLSGGIRNEQFFGPGTRLTVL.

This clonotype was seen a handful of times. The chain carries TRBV2 and TRBJ2-3; a weak D match, TRBD2 (6 bases). Deletions cut 6 bases from V and 10 bases from J, with 17 bases between. CDR3 length equals 13 residues. In germline, CDR1 is SNHLY, CDR2 FYNNEI. CDR3 nucleotides: TGTGCCAGCAGCCGCTCGGGGGACCCCCCGCAGTATTTT. Its protein is CASSRSGDPPQYF.

The chain employs TRBV6-2 or TRBV6-3 and TRBJ2-2; no clear D gene. V lost 2 bases to trimming and J lost 1 base, with 2 bases between them. CDR1 and CDR2 from the germline V gene are MNHEY and SVGEGT. This CDR3 comprises 13 residues. CDR3 sequence (DNA): TGTGCCAGCAGTTACGAGAACACCGGGGAGCTGTTTTTT. Amino acids: CASSYENTGELFF.

This clonotype was recorded many times. V gene TRBV28 combines with J gene TRBJ1-4, with D unresolved. With 6 bases removed from V and 4 bases from J, the gap between germline ends came to 12 bases. The CDR3 has 14 residues. The germline gives CDR1 MDHEN, CDR2 SYDVKM. CDR3 nucleotide sequence: TGTGCCAGCAGCCCTGAGTCCTTTAATGAAAAACTGTTTTTT. It yields the protein CASSPESFNEKLFF.

The sample holds many counts of this clonotype. V gene TRBV7-9 combines with J gene TRBJ2-1; D remains ambiguous. The CDR3 spans 14 residues. CDR1 is SEHNR and CDR2 is FQNEAQ in the germline V gene (reference sequence). The ends were cut back, 5 bases at V and 4 bases at J, with 12 bases in the middle. CDR3 DNA: TGTGCCAGCAGCCCGACCATGGCGTACAATGAGCAGTTCTTC. Translating gives CASSPTMAYNEQFF.

V is TRBV7-9 and J is TRBJ1-2, with D perhaps TRBD1 (6 bases). V lost 0 bases to trimming and J lost 2 bases, with 7 bases between them. The CDR3 has 14 amino acids. Germline V gene lookup returns CDR1 SEHNR and CDR2 FQNEAQ (reference sequence). The CDR3 nucleotides are TGTGCCAGCAGCTTAGCGACAGGAAACTATGGCTACACCTTC. This sequence encodes CASSLATGNYGYTF.

This clonotype was seen many times. This rearrangement joins TRBV25-1 to TRBJ1-6; D is uncertain. The V and J ends lost 6 bases and 4 bases respectively, with 7 bases between them. Germline V gives CDR1 MGHDK, CDR2 SYGVNS. The length of the CDR3 is 13 residues. The CDR3 is CASRGEYNSPLHF. In DNA, the CDR3 is TGTGCCAGCAGGGGAGAATATAATTCACCCCTCCACTTT. The whole variable domain, filled in from reference TRBV25-1 and TRBJ1-6, reads EADIYQTPRYLVIGTGKKITLECSQTMGHDKMYWYQQDPGMELHLIHYSYGVNSTEKGDLSSESTVSRIRTEHFPLTLESARPSHTSQYLCASRGEYNSPLHFGNGTRLTVT.

This clonotype showed up many times. This chain connects TRBV29-1 to TRBJ2-7; 8 positions match TRBD1. Germline V lookup: CDR1 SQVTM, CDR2 ANQGSEA. The CDR3 is 14 residues long. The trim removed 7 bases at V and 1 base at J, leaving 9 bases unmatched. The CDR3 region has the DNA TGCAGCGCCGGCGGGACAGGTGCGTCCTACGAGCAGTACTTC. This gives the protein CSAGGTGASYEQYF.

This clonotype has just a few counts. The chain joins TRBV7-3 to TRBJ1-6, with D possibly matching TRBD1 (5 bases). The CDR3 consists of 13 residues. The germline gives CDR1 SGHTA, CDR2 FQGTGA. V shed 8 bases and J shed 4 bases, with 9 bases lying between them. The CDR3 reads CASGDGYNSPLHF. CDR3 coding DNA: TGTGCCAGCGGGGACGGTTATAATTCACCCCTCCACTTT. Supplemented by reference TRBV7-3 and TRBJ1-6, the full variable domain reads GAGVSQTPSNKVTEKGKYVELRCDPISGHTALYWYRQSLGQGPEFLIYFQGTGAADDSGLPNDRFFAVRPEGSVSTLKIQRTERGDSAVYLCASGDGYNSPLHFGNGTRLTVT.

Only a few counts were recorded for this clonotype. The chain recombines TRBV28 with TRBJ2-3, with 13 bases fitting TRBD2. J was trimmed by 5 bases and V by 5 bases; bases with no gene match: 4. The CDR3 runs to 15 residues. Germline-derived CDR1 and CDR2 are MDHEN and SYDVKM. This CDR3 is CASSLGLAGQDTQYF. In nucleotides, the CDR3 is TGTGCCAGCAGTCTGGGACTAGCGGGACAAGATACGCAGTATTTT.

V is TRBV6-5 and J is TRBJ2-2, with 13 bases fitting TRBD2. The J segment lost 0 bases and the V segment lost 2 bases, leaving 3 bases of the junction unmatched. The CDR3 is made up of 18 amino acids. CDR1 MNHEY and CDR2 SVGAGI come from the germline V gene. The CDR3 coding sequence is TGTGCCAGCAGTTACGGGACTAGCGGGGCCGCGAACACCGGGGAGCTGTTTTTT. It encodes CASSYGTSGAANTGELFF.

The table lists this clonotype with a few counts. The genes are TRBV20-1 and TRBJ2-1, with TRBD2 identical over 8 bases. V shed 1 base and J 7 bases; nucleotides not matched to a gene: 6. The CDR3 has 14 amino acids. CDR1 and CDR2 from the germline V gene are DFQATT and SNEGSKA (reference sequence). The DNA for the CDR3 is TGCAGTGCTAGAGCAGCGGGAGAGGGGAATGAGCAGTTCTTC. It translates to CSARAAGEGNEQFF.

In this sample, this clonotype turned up many times. The chain couples TRBV28 to TRBJ1-2; 8 bases match TRBD1. The CDR3 is made up of 13 amino acids. V gave up 10 bases and J gave up 6 bases; unmatched junction bases: 10. Germline V gives CDR1 MDHEN, CDR2 SYDVKM. The chain's CDR3 is CATSESTGDGYTF. The CDR3 DNA follows: TGTGCCACCTCGGAATCGACAGGGGATGGCTACACCTTC.

The DNA for the CDR3 is TGTGCCAGCAGCGCATACGCGGAGGCTAGCGGGAGATGGTATACGCAGTATTTT. Protein: CASSAYAEASGRWYTQYF. V is TRBV9 and J is TRBJ2-3; the match to TRBD2 covers 10 bases. CDR3 length equals 18 residues. Germline CDR1 SGDLS, CDR2 YYNGEE. J lost 7 bases, V lost 3 bases, and 17 bases had no gene match. The full variable domain, in which reference TRBV9 and TRBJ2-3 provide the parts outside the CDR3, is DSGVTQTPKHLITATGQRVTLRCSPRSGDLSVYWYQQSLDQGLQFLIQYYNGEERAKGNILERFSAQQFPDLHSELNLSSLELGDSALYFCASSAYAEASGRWYTQYFGPGTRLTVL.

The chain uses TRBV11-1 and TRBJ2-7; 9 positions match TRBD2. The CDR3 totals 18 residues. From germline, CDR1 is SGHAT and CDR2 FQDESV (reference sequence). Trimming cost V 6 bases and J 0 bases; bases outside gene matches: 15. The CDR3 DNA reads as TGTGCCAGCAGTTGGGCCACCACCCTGACTAGCGGCTCCTACGAGCAGTACTTC. Translating it yields CASSWATTLTSGSYEQYF.

The chain is built from TRBV9 and TRBJ2-1; D ambiguous. The CDR3 is 15 amino acids. Germline V gene data show CDR1 as SGDLS and CDR2 as YYNGEE. The V end lost 2 bases, the J end lost 6 bases, and 15 bases lay between the germline ends. CDR3 amino acids: CASSVPAVPPNEQFF. The CDR3 DNA follows: TGTGCCAGCAGCGTCCCGGCCGTTCCCCCCAATGAGCAGTTCTTC.

In this sample, this clonotype turned up a few times. This chain joins TRBV20-1 and TRBJ2-2; TRBD1 matches 10 bases. Germline V lookup: CDR1 DFQATT, CDR2 SNEGSKA (reference sequence). This CDR3 comprises 15 residues. Unmatched junction bases numbered 7, after V lost 5 bases and J lost 4 bases. Here the CDR3 reads CSAPRQGAGTGELFF. CDR3 nucleotide sequence: TGCAGTGCTCCTAGACAGGGGGCGGGCACCGGGGAGCTGTTTTTT.

This clonotype was observed many times. V gene TRBV10-3 combines with J gene TRBJ2-7, with TRBD1 matching over 9 bases. Germline loops: CDR1 ENHRY, CDR2 SYGVKD. V was pared by 5 bases and J by 5 bases, with 7 bases of the junction left unmatched. The CDR3 runs to 14 residues. Written as DNA, the CDR3 is TGTGCCATCAGTCTCCGACAGGGGGTCCACGAGCAGTACTTC. Translation gives CAISLRQGVHEQYF.

This clonotype was found a few times. In DNA, the CDR3 is TGTGCCAGCAGTCGGACTAGCACCCAAGAGACCCAGTACTTC. It is translated as CASSRTSTQETQYF. This chain joins TRBV2 and TRBJ2-5, with TRBD2 matching 8 bases. V lost 5 bases, J lost 1 base, and 3 bases stayed unmatched. The CDR3 length is 14 residues. The germline CDR1 and CDR2 sequences are SNHLY and FYNNEI.

In the case of this clonotype: Being one base from a much bigger clone, this may be a read error. This sequence joins TRBV18 and TRBJ1-1; 8 bases are a match to TRBD1. V lost 3 bases and J lost 5; bases outside the gene matches: 5. CDR3 size: 14 residues. Germline loops: CDR1 KGHSH, CDR2 LQKENI. In nucleotides, the CDR3 is TGTGCCAGCTCACCGGGACAGGCGAAAACTGAAGCTTTCTTT. It yields the protein CASSPGQAKTEAFF.

There are many counts of this clonotype. This chain links TRBV27 with TRBJ1-1; no reliable D call. This CDR3 region has 14 residues. With 5 bases removed from V and 3 bases from J, the gap between germline ends came to 13 bases. CDR1 and CDR2 (germline): MNHEY, SMNVEV (reference sequence). The CDR3 protein is CASSSSNSHTEAFF. DNA for the CDR3: TGTGCCAGCAGTAGTTCGAACAGCCACACTGAAGCTTTCTTT.

This chain uses TRBV7-6 with TRBJ2-3; 7 bases line up with TRBD2. CDR1 and CDR2 from the germline V gene are SGHVS and FNYEAQ. With 1 base clipped from V and 0 bases from J, the junction kept 4 bases outside the gene matches. This CDR3 region has 16 residues. The CDR3 here is CASSLGVAGSTDTQYF. The CDR3 coding sequence is TGTGCCAGCAGCTTAGGAGTAGCGGGTAGCACAGATACGCAGTATTTT. The whole variable domain, filled in from reference TRBV7-6 and TRBJ2-3, reads GAGVSQSPRYKVTKRGQDVALRCDPISGHVSLYWYRQALGQGPEFLTYFNYEAQQDKSGLPNDRFSAERPEGSISTLTIQRTEQRDSAMYRCASSLGVAGSTDTQYFGPGTRLTVL.

Concerning this clonotype itself: With a much larger clone just one base away, this may be a read error. The genes are TRBV9 and TRBJ2-3; D unclear. The V end lost 0 bases, the J end lost 1 base, and 9 bases lay between the germline ends. CDR1 is SGDLS and CDR2 is YYNGEE in the germline V gene. This CDR3 is 15 amino acids long. CDR3 nucleotides: TGTGCCAGCAGCGTAGCTGATGCCGGCACAGATACGCAGTATTTT. Encoded protein: CASSVADAGTDTQYF.

The rearrangement links TRBV5-1 to TRBJ1-1, with a weak D call TRBD1 (5 bases). V lost 1 base and J 3 bases, leaving 7 bases between the germline ends. CDR1 and CDR2 (germline): SGHRS, YFSETQ. The CDR3 totals 13 residues. CDR3 protein: CASSLRGDTEAFF. The CDR3 coding sequence is TGCGCCAGCAGCTTGAGGGGAGACACTGAAGCTTTCTTT. Full variable domain (remainder filled in from reference TRBV5-1 and TRBJ1-1): KAGVTQTPRYLIKTRGQQVTLSCSPISGHRSVSWYQQTPGQGLQFLFEYFSETQRNKGNFPGRFSGRQFSNSRSEMNVSTLELGDSALYLCASSLRGDTEAFFGQGTRLTVV.

In this sample, this clonotype turned up many times. The chain is built from TRBV12-3 or TRBV12-4 and TRBJ2-7; D unclear. Trimming stripped 11 bases from V and 6 bases from J, with 23 bases between. This CDR3 region has 14 residues. In DNA form, the CDR3 reads TGTGCCTTCACGACTCGACGTCGGGTAGGCGAGCAGTACTTC. Its protein is CAFTTRRRVGEQYF.